This T cell receptor (beta chain) was documented in a study of T cell responses to AZD1222 COVID-19 vaccine. The study's findings and limits: Spike-specific TCR breadth and depth were elevated following two AZD1222 doses.

Note on this clone: Its antigen is not identified.

Sequenced by immunoSEQ multiplex PCR; TCRdb stores in-frame clones only, minus some. The table lists around 130,000 clones, 88% of them singletons. The V end lost 1 base, the J end lost 5 bases, and 14 bases lay between the germline ends. The germline CDR1 and CDR2 sequences are MDHEN and SYDVKM. The CDR3 extends over 15 amino acids. Second doses at about 4 or about 12 weeks were pooled. The clonotype was recovered from an adult who received the AZD1222 COVID-19 vaccine. The sequences come from peripheral blood, collected 28 days after the second AZD1222 dose. The chain carries TRBV28 and TRBJ1-2; no definite D call. This CDR3 reads CASSLLSGRLYGYTF. The CDR3 DNA follows: TGTGCCAGCAGTTTATTGTCAGGCCGCCTATATGGCTACACCTTC.